A selection of T cell receptor beta chains follows, all from one sample in a study of post-analysis software for immune sequencing data. One entry per CDR3 protein, called by TCRdb with MiXCR from the PCR reads. The data hold fewer than 850,000 distinct CDR3 sequences, with around 46% observed a single time. Sequenced input: blood. These receptors all stem from a girl aged 10-17 years with multiple sclerosis. CDR3s include the opening cysteine and the closing phenylalanine or tryptophan. The D gene is left open where the match is weak. Part of the rows lack a size; the others show once, few, many or a class for expanded clones.

J gene	D gene	V gene	clone size	CDR3 protein	CDR3 DNA
TRBJ1-5	NA	TRBV12-5	few	CASGGDSNQPQHF	TGTGCTAGTGGCGGGGACAGCAATCAGCCCCAGCATTTT
TRBJ1-2	TRBD1	TRBV29-1	few	CSVVPGTGYDYGYTF	TGCAGCGTCGTCCCCGGGACAGGGTACGACTATGGCTACACCTTC
TRBJ2-4	TRBD1	TRBV5-1	few	CASSSGQGQYF	TGCGCCAGCAGCTCTGGACAGGGGCAGTACTTC
TRBJ2-7	TRBD2	TRBV4-2	NA	CASSQERASGISYNEQYF	TGTGCCAGCAGCCAAGAGAGGGCTAGCGGTATCTCCTACAATGAGCAGTACTTC
TRBJ2-7	NA	TRBV29-1	NA	CSVEKAGRGEQYF	TGCAGCGTTGAAAAGGCAGGTAGGGGCGAGCAGTACTTC
TRBJ2-1	NA	TRBV12-3/TRBV12-4	NA	CASVGGSYNEQFF	TGTGCCAGCGTAGGGGGTTCCTACAATGAGCAGTTCTTC
TRBJ2-5	TRBD1	TRBV29-1	once	CSGYRGLEQETQYF	TGCAGCGGTTACAGGGGGCTTGAACAAGAGACCCAGTACTTC
TRBJ2-5	TRBD1	TRBV13	few	CASSSTNRGKTQYF	TGTGCCAGCAGCTCCACCAACAGGGGAAAGACCCAGTACTTC
TRBJ2-5	NA	TRBV5-1	NA	CASSPRPGRAQQETQYF	TGCGCCAGCAGTCCCCGACCGGGACGGGCACAACAAGAGACCCAGTACTTC
TRBJ1-1	NA	TRBV29-1	NA	CSVEWAEAFF	TGCAGCGTTGAGTGGGCTGAAGCTTTCTTT
TRBJ2-1	TRBD2	TRBV4-1	few	CASSQTGTSGSYNEQFF	TGCGCCAGCAGCCAAACCGGGACTAGCGGGAGTTACAATGAGCAGTTCTTC
TRBJ2-5	NA	TRBV7-2	NA	CASSYRDILLGETQYF	TGTGCCAGCAGCTACCGGGACATTTTGCTCGGGGAGACCCAGTACTTC
TRBJ2-1	TRBD2	TRBV7-6	NA	CASSPGLAGGGNNEQFF	TGTGCCAGCAGCCCGGGACTAGCGGGAGGAGGCAACAATGAGCAGTTCTTC
TRBJ2-3	NA	TRBV15	NA	CATSRVRDTQYF	TGTGCCACCAGCAGAGTCCGGGATACGCAGTATTTT